This T cell receptor beta chain was captured by sequencing in a study of long-term antiretroviral therapy in people with HIV. V was trimmed by 1 base and J by 3 bases, leaving 8 bases between them. Germline V CDR1 and CDR2: MNHEY, SVGAGI. The CDR3 is 14 amino acids. They ran version v3.0 of the immunoSEQ assay at survey level. Sequencing had a target that covered roughly 35,000-55,000 T-cell genomes per sample. Here immunoSEQ multiplex PCR was the method, and the copy in TCRdb shows in-frame clones only, minus some. Seen here are about 24,000 clones, about 76% observed once, and the top ten hold about 16%. Participants with HIV, all of them, were treated in the United States.

The TCR was taken from a woman aged 18-35 years with HIV. The sample consisted of unsorted PBMCs, taken at the start of antiretroviral therapy, before treatment. The genes are TRBV6-5 and TRBJ2-3; no clear D gene. This chain's CDR3 is CASSYFPNTDTQYF. The CDR3 DNA sequence: TGTGCCAGCAGTTACTTTCCAAATACAGATACGCAGTATTTT.